The 25 T cell receptor beta chains reported below all come from one sample, sequenced in a study of blood T cell repertoires in COVID-19 (TCRdb year 2020). The receptor library was made with the immunoSEQ multiplex PCR assay. This is the immuneACCESS table as TCRdb keeps it, with only in-frame sequences that have V and J called. A part of the clones is gone; compared with another copy, unresolved V genes explain less than half, and the rest is unexplained. This sample lists roughly 190,000 clones; about 85% were detected once. The ten biggest clones cover 20% to 25% of the sample. The source material was PBMCs or T cells enriched from blood (not recorded which). These receptors all stem from a woman in her thirties or forties in a cohort exposed to, infected with or recovered from COVID-19 (not recorded which).

This clone appeared once. J is TRBJ1-1 and V is TRBV4-1; 8 bases line up with TRBD1. The CDR3 contains 15 residues. Trimming at V came to 4 bases and at J to 0 bases, leaving 4 bases not matched to a gene. The germline gives CDR1 MGHRA, CDR2 YSYEKL. CDR3 sequence: CASSRWTGMNTEAFF. The CDR3 DNA sequence: TGCGCCAGCAGCCGTTGGACAGGGATGAACACTGAAGCTTTCTTT.

This chain joins TRBV7-9 and TRBJ1-3; 7 bases match TRBD1. The ends lost 5 bases at V and 2 bases at J; junction bases unmatched: 6. The germline CDR1 and CDR2 sequences are SEHNR and FQNEAQ (reference sequence). CDR3 length: 15 residues. The DNA for the CDR3 is TGTGCCAGCAGCAGCCCGACAGGGCCTGGAAACACCATATATTTT. Its protein is CASSSPTGPGNTIYF.

This chain connects TRBV6-2 or TRBV6-3 to TRBJ2-4, with D maybe TRBD1 (6 bases). Germline V gene data show CDR1 as MNHEY and CDR2 as SVGEGT. The CDR3 consists of 15 residues. The germline V and J ends were trimmed by 0 bases and 4 bases, with 10 bases remaining between them. CDR3 coding DNA: TGTGCCAGCAGTTACTCGAACCAGGGGAAAAACATTCAGTACTTC. Protein sequence: CASSYSNQGKNIQYF.

V and J are TRBV11-2 and TRBJ1-5; D not resolved. CDR1 SGHAT and CDR2 FQNNGV come from the germline V gene. The CDR3 runs 18 residues. Trimming removed 3 bases at V and 0 bases at J, with 18 bases between. The CDR3 protein is CASSFLTRAGYSNQPQHF. CDR3 bases: TGTGCCAGCAGCTTTCTCACCCGTGCAGGATATAGCAATCAGCCCCAGCATTTT.

This clone was seen only once. The chain employs TRBV11-2 and TRBJ2-1; 14 bases map to TRBD2. The CDR3 is 16 amino acids. Germline CDR1 SGHAT, CDR2 FQNNGV. V shed 5 bases, J shed 7 bases, and the junction held 7 bases outside the gene matches. The CDR3 loop is CASSRLAGGLGNEQFF. The CDR3 DNA is TGTGCCAGCAGCCGACTAGCGGGGGGGCTTGGGAATGAGCAGTTCTTC. Using reference TRBV11-2 and TRBJ2-1 for the parts outside the CDR3, the full variable domain is EAGVAQSPRYKIIEKRQSVAFWCNPISGHATLYWYQQILGQGPKLLIQFQNNGVVDDSQLPKDRFSAERLKGVDSTLKIQPAKLEDSAVYLCASSRLAGGLGNEQFFGPGTRLTVL.

V usage is TRBV6-2 or TRBV6-3 and J usage is TRBJ2-2; D perhaps matches TRBD2 (5 bases). CDR1 is MNHEY and CDR2 is SVGEGT in the germline V gene. This CDR3 has 14 amino acids. V gave up 1 base and J gave up 3 bases, with 6 bases separating them. CDR3 DNA: TGTGCCAGCAGTTACTGGCGGGACACCGGGGAGCTGTTTTTT. Amino acid sequence: CASSYWRDTGELFF.

This clone was counted a single time. The chain has TRBV2 and TRBJ1-2; TRBD1 aligns across 7 bases. CDR1 SNHLY and CDR2 FYNNEI come from the germline V gene. This CDR3 is 13 amino acids long. V lost 6 bases and J lost 4; bases outside the gene matches: 5. CDR3 region: CASSLGQVYGYTF. CDR3 sequence (DNA): TGTGCCAGCAGCCTCGGACAGGTCTATGGCTACACCTTC.

V gene TRBV30 combines with J gene TRBJ2-7, with no clear D. This CDR3 has 11 amino acids. Germline V gene lookup returns CDR1 GTSNPN and CDR2 SVGIG (reference sequence). V shed 2 bases and J shed 9 bases, with 11 bases lying between them. This chain's CDR3 is CAWSPAVGQYF. The CDR3 DNA reads as TGTGCCTGGAGTCCCGCGGTAGGGCAGTACTTC. Full variable domain (remainder filled in from reference TRBV30 and TRBJ2-7): SQTIHQWPATLVQPVGSPLSLECTVEGTSNPNLYWYRQAAGRGLQLLFYSVGIGQISSEVPQNLSASRPQDRQFILSSKKLLLSDSGFYLCAWSPAVGQYFGPGTRLTVT.

The chain uses TRBV4-1 and TRBJ2-7; 8 bases match TRBD2. Trimming removed 2 bases from V and 0 bases from J; junction bases left unmatched: 15. Germline lookup yields CDR1 MGHRA and CDR2 YSYEKL. This CDR3 is built from 19 residues. The CDR3 loop reads CASSQPIPRPGGSSYEQYF. The CDR3 coding sequence is TGCGCCAGCAGCCAACCCATCCCCCGGCCGGGGGGGAGCTCCTACGAGCAGTACTTC.

This rearrangement joins TRBV7-6 to TRBJ2-1; 15 nucleotides match TRBD2. CDR1 and CDR2 (germline): SGHVS, FNYEAQ. The CDR3 sequence is 17 residues long. V trimming: 5 bases; J trimming: 7 bases; junction bases outside the gene matches: 9. In DNA, the CDR3 is TGTGCCAGCAGCCCCTCCGGGACTAGCGGGAGGTGGAATGAGCAGTTCTTC. This encodes CASSPSGTSGRWNEQFF.

This sequence joins TRBV4-1 and TRBJ1-2, with 9 bases fitting TRBD1. V dropped 3 bases and J dropped 5; count of bases not matched to a gene: 13. The CDR3 loop spans 17 amino acids. Germline CDR1 and CDR2: MGHRA and YSYEKL. CDR3 protein: CASSQSPGGTGIYGYTF. DNA for the CDR3: TGCGCCAGCAGCCAGTCCCCTGGGGGGACAGGGATTTATGGCTACACCTTC.

This chain connects TRBV6-6 to TRBJ2-7, with 7 bases aligning to TRBD2. Losses at the gene ends were 10 bases for V and 3 bases for J; bases not matched to a gene: 18. The CDR3 has 16 amino acids. In germline, CDR1 is MNHNY, CDR2 SVGAGI (reference sequence). The CDR3 nucleotides are TGTGCCACCCAGGGCCCCTCGGGCGGGGGAAACTACGAGCAGTACTTC. Its protein is CATQGPSGGGNYEQYF.

The chain uses TRBV9 and TRBJ2-5; 11 bases agree with TRBD2. Trimming removed 3 bases from V and 0 bases from J; junction bases left unmatched: 1. Germline assignment: CDR1 SGDLS and CDR2 YYNGEE. The length of the CDR3 is 15 residues. The CDR3 reads CASSAGLADQETQYF. The CDR3 DNA sequence: TGTGCCAGCAGCGCGGGACTAGCGGACCAAGAGACCCAGTACTTC.

V gene TRBV29-1 combines with J gene TRBJ1-1, with 8 bases fitting TRBD1. The CDR3 spans 13 residues. The junction had 4 bases not matched to a gene; V was cut back by 5 bases and J by 2 bases. The germline CDR1 and CDR2 sequences are SQVTM and ANQGSEA. For the CDR3, the DNA is TGCAGCGTTACGACAGGGGTAAACACTGAAGCTTTCTTT. Translated, it gives CSVTTGVNTEAFF.

V usage is TRBV4-1 and J usage is TRBJ2-3; no clear D. V lost 0 bases to trimming and J lost 4 bases, with 8 bases between them. This CDR3 has 14 amino acids. Germline values: CDR1 MGHRA, CDR2 YSYEKL. The CDR3 protein is CASSQEREPDTQYF. The CDR3 nucleotides are TGCGCCAGCAGCCAAGAACGAGAACCAGATACGCAGTATTTT.

This CDR3 is CASSVEARNTGELFF. The CDR3 nucleotides read TGTGCCAGCAGCGTAGAAGCGAGGAACACCGGGGAGCTGTTTTTT. This chain connects TRBV9 to TRBJ2-2; D unresolved. The V gene lost 0 bases and the J gene lost 1 base, with 7 bases spanning the gap. Germline V gene data show CDR1 as SGDLS and CDR2 as YYNGEE. The CDR3 has 15 amino acids.

The chain links TRBV24-1 to TRBJ2-1, with TRBD1 matching 7 bases. This CDR3 contains 11 residues. Unmatched junction bases numbered 1, after V lost 7 bases and J lost 8 bases. Germline V gene lookup returns CDR1 KGHDR and CDR2 SFDVKD. Here the CDR3 reads CATRTGDEQFF. CDR3 DNA: TGTGCCACCAGAACAGGGGATGAGCAGTTCTTC.

This sequence joins TRBV7-9 and TRBJ2-1; 10 nucleotides match TRBD2. Germline V CDR1 and CDR2: SEHNR, FQNEAQ (reference sequence). V trimming: 4 bases; J trimming: 16 bases; junction bases outside the gene matches: 16. This CDR3 is built from 15 residues. The CDR3 nucleotides are TGTGCCAGCAGCTCCCTTCGGACTAGCGGCCCTATACAATTCTTC. This sequence encodes CASSSLRTSGPIQFF.

This clone was picked up one time. The rearrangement uses TRBV5-1 and TRBJ1-1; D is uncertain. Trimming removed 5 bases from V and 0 bases from J, with 11 bases in between. This CDR3 is 14 amino acids long. Germline CDR1 SGHRS, CDR2 YFSETQ. The CDR3 here is CASSYGVMNTEAFF. The CDR3 DNA reads as TGCGCCAGCAGTTACGGGGTCATGAACACTGAAGCTTTCTTT. Filled out from reference TRBV5-1 and TRBJ1-1, the complete variable domain reads KAGVTQTPRYLIKTRGQQVTLSCSPISGHRSVSWYQQTPGQGLQFLFEYFSETQRNKGNFPGRFSGRQFSNSRSEMNVSTLELGDSALYLCASSYGVMNTEAFFGQGTRLTVV.

This clone has just a few counts. This chain uses TRBV12-3 or TRBV12-4 with TRBJ1-5, with D possibly TRBD1 on 6 matching bases. CDR3 length: 13 residues. Between the trimmed V and J ends, which lost 4 bases and 2 bases, there was a span of 6 bases. The CDR3 DNA sequence: TGTGCCAGCAGTTCAGGGGGCAATCAGCCCCAGCATTTT. This gives the protein CASSSGGNQPQHF.

The rearrangement uses TRBV29-1 and TRBJ2-3, with TRBD1 matching over 8 bases. Germline values: CDR1 SQVTM, CDR2 ANQGSEA. V lost 7 bases to trimming and J lost 2 bases; unmatched junction nucleotides: 5. This CDR3 is 13 amino acids long. The CDR3 bases are TGCAGCGGTGAGACAGGGGTCACAGATACGCAGTATTTT. It yields the protein CSGETGVTDTQYF.

The V gene is TRBV6-6, the J gene TRBJ2-1; D is possibly TRBD2 (6 bases). Germline V gene sequence: CDR1 MNHNY, CDR2 SVGAGI (reference sequence). The CDR3 is made up of 16 amino acids. V shed 8 bases and J shed 0 bases, with 17 bases lying between them. The CDR3 DNA sequence: TGTGCCAGCGGGGGGACTGGGGGGAGCTCCTACAATGAGCAGTTCTTC. Protein sequence: CASGGTGGSSYNEQFF.

This clone has only one observation. The V call is TRBV28, the J call TRBJ1-1; D is perhaps TRBD1 (5 bases). The CDR3 has 13 residues. Germline-derived CDR1 and CDR2 are MDHEN and SYDVKM. V lost 5 bases and J lost 2, with 9 bases in between. In DNA, the CDR3 is TGTGCCAGCAGTCTCCGGACAAACACTGAAGCTTTCTTT. This gives the protein CASSLRTNTEAFF.

This chain uses TRBV4-1 with TRBJ1-2, with TRBD1 identical over 7 bases. There are 14 residues in the CDR3. Germline V gene lookup returns CDR1 MGHRA and CDR2 YSYEKL. The junction had 6 bases not matched to a gene; V was cut back by 0 bases and J by 8 bases. The CDR3, as DNA: TGCGCCAGCAGCCAAGAAAACAGGGGTGAAGGCTACACCTTC. Translating gives CASSQENRGEGYTF.

V is TRBV6-5 and J is TRBJ2-1, with 13 positions matching TRBD2. In germline, CDR1 is MNHEY, CDR2 SVGAGI. The J segment lost 8 bases and the V segment lost 7 bases, leaving 8 bases of the junction unmatched. This CDR3 is 15 amino acids long. CDR3 sequence (DNA): TGTGCCAGCAATACACTAGCGGGAGGGCTGGATGAGCAGTTCTTC. Translated: CASNTLAGGLDEQFF.